This TCR beta chain was captured by sequencing in a study of blood T cells in healthy people across ages. Study in general: With template switching, about one barcoded beta molecule was captured per two T cells.

Comments on this clonotype: Its specificity is unknown.

General study findings and limits: The diversity estimates, figures obtained from one million T cells, were considered underestimates. Since the PBMCs were unsorted, naive and antigen-experienced cells could not be conclusively compared.

Combining a sample-barcoded 5' primer with a J-beta primer mix, a second PCR ran for about 6 to 12 cycles. Tags on each cDNA molecule came from a template-switch adaptor with 12 random nucleotides. TCRdb analysed the 5' RACE reads with MiXCR anew, one entry per CDR3 protein. Of over a million distinct CDR3 sequences listed, 35% to 50% are singletons. The CDR3 length is 13 residues. The germline gives CDR1 SGDLS, CDR2 YYNGEE. This sequence joins TRBV9 and TRBJ2-5; D remains ambiguous. The better agreement between TRBJ2-7 and the DNA end casts doubt on the J call. This receptor was obtained from an older woman in good health. Sequencing was performed on blood. The CDR3 spells CASSPPDPVEQYF. CDR3 sequence (DNA): TGTGCCAGCAGCCCACCAGACCCGGTCGAGCAGTACTTC.